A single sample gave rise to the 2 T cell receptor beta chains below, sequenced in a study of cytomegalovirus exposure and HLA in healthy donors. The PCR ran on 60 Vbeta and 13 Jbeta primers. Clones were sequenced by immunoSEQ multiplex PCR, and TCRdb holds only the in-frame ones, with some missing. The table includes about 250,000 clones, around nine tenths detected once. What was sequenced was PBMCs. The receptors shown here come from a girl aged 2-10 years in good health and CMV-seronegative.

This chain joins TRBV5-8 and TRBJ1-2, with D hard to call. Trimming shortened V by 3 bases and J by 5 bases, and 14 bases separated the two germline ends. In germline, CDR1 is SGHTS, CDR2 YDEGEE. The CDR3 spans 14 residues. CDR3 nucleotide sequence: TGTGCCAGCAGCTCGACCTTGGAGGAGTATGGCTACACCTTC. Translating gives CASSSTLEEYGYTF.

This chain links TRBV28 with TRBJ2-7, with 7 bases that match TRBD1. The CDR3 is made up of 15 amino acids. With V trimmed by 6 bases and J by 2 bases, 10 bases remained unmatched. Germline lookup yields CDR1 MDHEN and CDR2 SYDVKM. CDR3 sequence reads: CASSPNRGTPYEQYF. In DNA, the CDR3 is TGTGCCAGCAGCCCGAACAGGGGTACCCCCTACGAGCAGTACTTC.